A single sample is the source of the 26 T cell receptor beta chains below, sequenced in a study of OX40 agonist ivuxolimab in advanced cancers. The protocol was immunoSEQ multiplex PCR, while the TCRdb copy is restricted to in-frame clones and leaves out a portion. The profile shows roughly 51,000 clones, roughly 90% of them singletons. The specimen was CD4+ or CD8+ T cells sorted from blood, collected in a trial of the OX40 agonist ivuxolimab. These receptors all stem from an adult with an advanced solid tumor such as melanoma, head and neck, liver or kidney cancer.

The chain recombines TRBV7-6 with TRBJ2-7, with 8 bases identical to TRBD2. Germline V gene data show CDR1 as SGHVS and CDR2 as FNYEAQ. With V trimmed by 4 bases and J by 2 bases, 7 bases remained unmatched. The CDR3 length is 15 residues. The CDR3 spells CASSSTSSGPYEQYF. CDR3 DNA: TGTGCCAGCAGCTCGACCTCTAGCGGGCCCTACGAGCAGTACTTC. Full variable domain (outside the CDR3, taken from reference TRBV7-6 and TRBJ2-7): GAGVSQSPRYKVTKRGQDVALRCDPISGHVSLYWYRQALGQGPEFLTYFNYEAQQDKSGLPNDRFSAERPEGSISTLTIQRTEQRDSAMYRCASSSTSSGPYEQYFGPGTRLTVT.

The chain uses TRBV7-3 and TRBJ1-5; TRBD1 aligns across 9 bases. The ends lost 3 bases at V and 3 bases at J; junction bases unmatched: 6. Germline CDR1 reads SGHTA; CDR2 reads FQGTGA. The CDR3 runs 16 residues. In DNA form, the CDR3 reads TGTGCCAGCAGCTTCCGGGACAGGGCGATCAATCAGCCCCAGCATTTT. Translated, it gives CASSFRDRAINQPQHF.

DNA of the CDR3: TGTGCCAGCTCACCTCTGGGCGACGAGCAGTTCTTC. As protein: CASSPLGDEQFF. The rearrangement joins TRBV18 to TRBJ2-1, with D unclear. Trimming took 3 bases from V and 10 from J, leaving 10 bases between them. The CDR3 consists of 12 residues. From germline, CDR1 is KGHSH and CDR2 LQKENI.

The genes are TRBV7-9 and TRBJ1-4; D is unresolved. CDR3 length equals 13 residues. The ends were cut back, 3 bases at V and 7 bases at J, with 9 bases in the middle. Germline lookup yields CDR1 SEHNR and CDR2 FQNEAQ (reference sequence). CDR3 sequence: CASSLSAGEKLFF. CDR3 nucleotides: TGTGCCAGCAGCTTGTCGGCCGGTGAAAAACTGTTTTTT.

This chain joins TRBV18 and TRBJ2-1; a possible D gene is TRBD2 (5 bases). The ends were cut back, 2 bases at V and 1 base at J, with 12 bases in the middle. CDR3 length equals 16 residues. Germline CDR1 reads KGHSH; CDR2 reads LQKENI. DNA for the CDR3: TGTGCCAGCTCACCAAGCGGAGCCGGATCCTACAATGAGCAGTTCTTC. Amino acids: CASSPSGAGSYNEQFF.

This clone showed up just a few times. The J gene is TRBJ1-1, the V gene TRBV5-5; D unresolved. Trimming shortened V by 0 bases and J by 4 bases, and 10 bases separated the two germline ends. The CDR3 totals 14 residues. Germline CDR1 and CDR2: SGHKS and YYEKEE (reference sequence). The CDR3 sequence: CASSLVGRSTEAFF. DNA for the CDR3: TGTGCCAGCAGCTTGGTGGGCAGGAGCACTGAAGCTTTCTTT.

V is TRBV27 and J is TRBJ1-1, with TRBD1 matching 9 bases. The CDR3 length is 15 residues. V shed 2 bases and J 4 bases; nucleotides not matched to a gene: 5. Looked up from germline, CDR1 is MNHEY and CDR2 is SMNVEV (reference sequence). CDR3 sequence: CASSLGTGRSTEAFF. The CDR3, as DNA: TGTGCCAGCAGTTTAGGGACAGGGAGGTCCACTGAAGCTTTCTTT.

The rearrangement uses TRBV5-8 and TRBJ2-2, with 7 bases identical to TRBD1. Germline trimming cut 6 bases from V and 0 bases from J; bases unmatched to any gene: 5. The CDR3 contains 15 residues. CDR1 and CDR2 from the germline V gene are SGHTS and YDEGEE. In DNA form, the CDR3 reads TGTGCCAGCAACGATGGACAGGCGAACACCGGGGAGCTGTTTTTT. Translated, it gives CASNDGQANTGELFF.

This chain connects TRBV21-1 to TRBJ1-2; TRBD1, the table's D call, was not compared with the DNA. TRBV21-1 represents a pseudogene. The CDR3 loop spans 17 amino acids. The CDR3 nucleotides read TGTGCCAGCAGCGCAAAGACAGGGGGCACTACTAACTATGGCTACACCTTC. It encodes CASSAKTGGTTNYGYTF.

The chain couples TRBV7-9 to TRBJ2-7; D might be TRBD1 (7 bases). Germline V gene lookup returns CDR1 SEHNR and CDR2 FQNEAQ (reference sequence). V lost 0 bases, J lost 4 bases, and 16 bases lay in between. The length of the CDR3 is 16 residues. The CDR3 is CASSLAEAGQRYEQYF. The DNA for the CDR3 is TGTGCCAGCAGCTTAGCGGAGGCGGGACAGCGATACGAGCAGTACTTC.

V usage is TRBV7-2 and J usage is TRBJ2-5; the D is unclear. V lost 0 bases to trimming and J lost 5 bases, with 1 base between them. The CDR3 has 11 residues. The V gene's germline CDR1 is SGHTA and CDR2 FQGNSA. CDR3 coding DNA: TGTGCCAGCAGCTTAGCCGAGACCCAGTACTTC. It codes for CASSLAETQYF.

This chain connects TRBV28 to TRBJ1-2; D remains unclear. Trimming stripped 6 bases from V and 5 bases from J, with 7 bases between. Germline values: CDR1 MDHEN, CDR2 SYDVKM. There are 11 residues in the CDR3. The CDR3 loop is CASRREYGYTF. For the CDR3, the DNA is TGTGCCAGCAGACGGGAATATGGCTACACCTTC.

The V call is TRBV5-1, the J call TRBJ1-1; D might be TRBD1 (5 bases). Germline assignment: CDR1 SGHRS and CDR2 YFSETQ. The CDR3 extends over 17 amino acids. The germline V and J ends were trimmed by 7 bases and 1 base, with 23 bases remaining between them. In nucleotides, the CDR3 is TGCGCCAGCGAACCGGGCCTAATGTCTGGGACGAACACTGAAGCTTTCTTT. It translates to CASEPGLMSGTNTEAFF.

This chain joins TRBV5-5 and TRBJ2-1, with D perhaps TRBD2 (6 bases). Germline CDR1 is SGHKS and CDR2 is YYEKEE (reference sequence). V lost 2 bases to trimming and J lost 8 bases, with 11 bases between them. The CDR3 has 13 residues. The CDR3 reads CASSFQAGDEQFF. As DNA, the CDR3 is TGTGCCAGCAGCTTTCAAGCGGGTGATGAGCAGTTCTTC. Filled out from reference TRBV5-5 and TRBJ2-1, the complete variable domain reads DAGVTQSPTHLIKTRGQQVTLRCSPISGHKSVSWYQQVLGQGPQFIFQYYEKEERGRGNFPDRFSARQFPNYSSELNVNALLLGDSALYLCASSFQAGDEQFFGPGTRLTVL.

This rearrangement joins TRBV7-8 to TRBJ1-5, with 8 bases fitting TRBD1. This CDR3 is built from 15 residues. V lost 3 bases to trimming and J lost 5 bases; unmatched junction nucleotides: 6. Germline V CDR1 and CDR2: SGHVS, FQNEAQ. CDR3 residues: CASSLSQGAHQPQHF. In DNA, the CDR3 is TGTGCCAGCAGCTTGTCTCAGGGGGCGCATCAGCCCCAGCATTTT.

The CDR3 DNA follows: TGTGCCAGCAGTTACCGCGGGGGGGCAGCCAATGAGCAGTTCTTC. Amino acids: CASSYRGGAANEQFF. The V gene is TRBV6-5, the J gene TRBJ2-1; 9 positions agree with TRBD2. Germline-derived CDR1 and CDR2 are MNHEY and SVGAGI. V was clipped by 2 bases and J by 6 bases; unmatched bases: 5. The CDR3 has 15 residues.

V usage is TRBV4-2 and J usage is TRBJ2-5; TRBD2 aligns across 11 bases. V shed 3 bases and J 5 bases; nucleotides not matched to a gene: 11. CDR3 length equals 17 residues. From germline, CDR1 is LGHNA and CDR2 YNFKEQ. The CDR3, as DNA: TGTGCCAGCAGCCAGAGGGGGCTTAGCGGGAGGGCCGAGACCCAGTACTTC. It encodes CASSQRGLSGRAETQYF.

The V and J genes are TRBV5-5 and TRBJ2-1; 10 bases are a match to TRBD2. There are 15 residues in the CDR3. The V gene's germline CDR1 is SGHKS and CDR2 YYEKEE (reference sequence). The V gene end was trimmed by 3 bases and the J gene end by 8 bases; junction bases not matched to a gene: 8. This CDR3 reads CASSWQGLANDEQFF. The CDR3 region has the DNA TGTGCCAGCAGCTGGCAGGGACTAGCGAACGATGAGCAGTTCTTC.

This clone was counted between two and nine times. The chain couples TRBV18 to TRBJ2-7; no firm D call. Trimming pared 0 bases from V and 7 bases from J, leaving 13 bases between. From germline, CDR1 is KGHSH and CDR2 LQKENI. This CDR3 is 14 amino acids long. CDR3 region: CASSPPMGLTEQYF. CDR3 DNA: TGTGCCAGCTCACCACCAATGGGCCTTACAGAGCAGTACTTC.

The J gene is TRBJ2-2, the V gene TRBV5-3; 11 nucleotides agree with TRBD2. TRBV5-3 belongs to the ORF category, with a function that is uncertain. The CDR3 loop spans 17 amino acids. The ends lost 4 bases at V and 6 bases at J; junction bases unmatched: 11. For the CDR3, the DNA is TGTGCCAGAAGCCTTACTAGCGGGGGAACGTCGGCCGGGGAGCTGTTTTTT. As protein: CARSLTSGGTSAGELFF.

J is TRBJ1-4 and V is TRBV19; D unresolved. CDR1 and CDR2 from the germline V gene are LNHDA and SQIVND (reference sequence). V was pared by 3 bases and J by 8 bases, with 13 bases between. This CDR3 is 14 amino acids long. CDR3 in DNA: TGTGCCAGTAGTATGATTGGGAGTCGGGAAAAACTGTTTTTT. Amino acid sequence: CASSMIGSREKLFF.

V is TRBV11-2 and J is TRBJ2-3; 10 bases map to TRBD1. Germline CDR1 reads SGHAT; CDR2 reads FQNNGV. This CDR3 has 18 amino acids. J was trimmed by 1 base and V by 1 base; bases with no gene match: 8. CDR3 amino acids: CASSLVRGTGDRTDTQYF. The CDR3 DNA reads as TGTGCCAGCAGCTTAGTTAGGGGGACAGGGGATCGCACAGATACGCAGTATTTT.

The J gene is TRBJ2-5, the V gene TRBV9, with 11 bases aligning to TRBD2. The germline V gene encodes CDR1 SGDLS and CDR2 YYNGEE. With 3 bases clipped from V and 4 bases from J, the junction kept 11 bases outside the gene matches. The CDR3 length is 17 residues. In nucleotides, the CDR3 is TGTGCCAGCAGCGCCGGTAGGGAGACTAGCGGGACAGAGACCCAGTACTTC. Encoded protein: CASSAGRETSGTETQYF.

The genes are TRBV2 and TRBJ2-7; no firm D call. V was trimmed by 8 bases and J by 0 bases, leaving 20 bases between them. Looked up from germline, CDR1 is SNHLY and CDR2 is FYNNEI. CDR3 length equals 16 residues. In DNA, the CDR3 is TGTGCCAGCGCGAGTCCACGCGGAAAACCCTCCTACGAGCAGTACTTC. This encodes CASASPRGKPSYEQYF.

The count of this clone is one. V gene TRBV9 combines with J gene TRBJ2-2, with D possibly TRBD1 on 7 matching bases. V was pared by 3 bases and J by 4 bases, with 25 bases between. The germline V gene encodes CDR1 SGDLS and CDR2 YYNGEE. This CDR3 spans 19 amino acids. The CDR3 region is CASSARGGSAGQSTGELFF. CDR3 in DNA: TGTGCCAGCAGCGCCCGAGGTGGGAGTGCGGGACAGAGCACCGGGGAGCTGTTTTTT.

The rearrangement links TRBV9 to TRBJ2-2; D may be TRBD1 (6 bases). Deletions cut 4 bases from V and 1 base from J, with 14 bases between. This CDR3 spans 16 amino acids. Germline assignment: CDR1 SGDLS and CDR2 YYNGEE. CDR3 sequence (DNA): TGTGCCAGCAGCCCCCGGGACAAAAAGAACACCGGGGAGCTGTTTTTT. Its translation is CASSPRDKKNTGELFF. The full variable domain, rest sourced from reference TRBV9 and TRBJ2-2, is DSGVTQTPKHLITATGQRVTLRCSPRSGDLSVYWYQQSLDQGLQFLIQYYNGEERAKGNILERFSAQQFPDLHSELNLSSLELGDSALYFCASSPRDKKNTGELFFGEGSRLTVL.